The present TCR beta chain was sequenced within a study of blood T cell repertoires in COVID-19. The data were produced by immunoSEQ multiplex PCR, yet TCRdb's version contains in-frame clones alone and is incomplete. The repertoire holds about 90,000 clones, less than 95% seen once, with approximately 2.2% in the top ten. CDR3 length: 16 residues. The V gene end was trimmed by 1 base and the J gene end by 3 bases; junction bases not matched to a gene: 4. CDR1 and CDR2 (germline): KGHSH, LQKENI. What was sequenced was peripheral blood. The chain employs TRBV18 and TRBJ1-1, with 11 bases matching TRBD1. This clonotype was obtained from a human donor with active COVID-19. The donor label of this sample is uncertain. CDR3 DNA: TGTGCCAGCTCACCACTAAGGGGACAGGGGGACACTGAAGCTTTCTTT. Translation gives CASSPLRGQGDTEAFF.